One sample yielded the 12 T cell receptor beta chains listed below, sequenced in a study of blood T cell repertoires in COVID-19. Measured with immunoSEQ multiplex PCR; TCRdb has only the in-frame clones, and not every one. The table has about 210,000 clones, around nine tenths seen once. Sequenced: peripheral blood. The receptor set was obtained from a man in his sixties who had recovered from COVID-19.

In regard to this clone: Other DNA sequences in this specimen translate into the identical CDR3. V is TRBV3-1 (or the pseudogene TRBV3-2) and J is TRBJ2-1, with D possibly being TRBD2 (5 bases). The CDR3 contains 13 residues. The V end was cut by 4 bases, the J end by 8 bases, with 12 bases between. The germline CDR1 and CDR2 sequences are LGHDT and YNNKEL (reference sequence). CDR3 DNA: TGTGCCAGCAGCCTGAGAGGGAGTGATGAGCAGTTCTTC. Encoded protein: CASSLRGSDEQFF.

The sample holds one count of this clone. This rearrangement joins TRBV3-1 (or the pseudogene TRBV3-2) to TRBJ2-3; D possibly corresponds to TRBD2 (6 bases). The CDR3 contains 17 residues. V dropped 0 bases and J dropped 0 bases, with 13 bases sitting between them. From germline, CDR1 is LGHDT and CDR2 YNNKEL (reference sequence). CDR3 in amino acids: CASSQDLVAASTDTQYF. DNA for the CDR3: TGTGCCAGCAGCCAAGATCTGGTAGCGGCTAGCACAGATACGCAGTATTTT.

The chain is built from TRBV7-2 and TRBJ2-1; 7 positions agree with TRBD2. Germline lookup yields CDR1 SGHTA and CDR2 FQGNSA. The trim removed 6 bases at V and 4 bases at J, leaving 12 bases unmatched. The CDR3 contains 16 residues. In DNA, the CDR3 is TGTGCCAGCAGTCTAGCGTCTAGCGGAGTATACAATGAGCAGTTCTTC. This gives the protein CASSLASSGVYNEQFF.

V usage is TRBV7-3 and J usage is TRBJ1-5, with D tentatively TRBD1 (6 bases). The CDR3 extends over 14 amino acids. Looked up from germline, CDR1 is SGHTA and CDR2 is FQGTGA. V gave up 5 bases and J gave up 3 bases, with 11 bases separating them. The CDR3 DNA follows: TGTGCCAGCAGCCCCGGACAGATCAATCAGCCCCAGCATTTT. It specifies CASSPGQINQPQHF.

The chain joins TRBV25-1 to TRBJ1-1; no clear D gene. The V end lost 2 bases, the J end lost 2 bases, and 18 bases lay between the germline ends. Germline-derived CDR1 and CDR2 are MGHDK and SYGVNS. The CDR3 is made up of 17 amino acids. The CDR3 loop is CASSEEIGSDINTEAFF. CDR3 nucleotide sequence: TGTGCCAGCAGTGAAGAAATTGGCTCCGACATTAACACTGAAGCTTTCTTT.

V is TRBV7-8 and J is TRBJ2-7; 11 bases fit TRBD2. CDR3 length equals 16 residues. Germline V gene data show CDR1 as SGHVS and CDR2 as FQNEAQ. V lost 4 bases, J lost 6 bases, and 11 bases stayed unmatched. The CDR3 bases are TGTGCCAGCAGCTCGACGGCTAGCGGGGGGTTTTTCGAGCAGTACTTC. Translated, it gives CASSSTASGGFFEQYF.

The gene calls are TRBV30 and TRBJ2-3; 12 bases match TRBD2. The J segment lost 2 bases and the V segment lost 5 bases, leaving 11 bases of the junction unmatched. The CDR3 is 17 residues long. The germline gives CDR1 GTSNPN, CDR2 SVGIG (reference sequence). The CDR3 loop is CAWGETSGGPSTDTQYF. CDR3 DNA: TGTGCCTGGGGAGAAACTAGCGGGGGGCCTTCCACAGATACGCAGTATTTT.

The rearrangement joins TRBV6-5 to TRBJ1-6, with 9 positions matching TRBD1. Germline CDR1 MNHEY, CDR2 SVGAGI. The CDR3 runs to 16 residues. V trimming: 4 bases; J trimming: 5 bases; junction bases outside the gene matches: 6. The CDR3 is CASSSRTGEHNSPLHF. Written as DNA, the CDR3 is TGTGCCAGCAGTTCCAGGACAGGGGAACATAATTCACCCCTCCACTTT.

V usage is TRBV5-5 and J usage is TRBJ2-5; TRBD1 might be the D (6 bases). The ends were cut back, 4 bases at V and 4 bases at J, with 11 bases in the middle. The CDR3 consists of 13 residues. In germline, CDR1 is SGHKS, CDR2 YYEKEE (reference sequence). This CDR3 is CASSGIRGETQYF. CDR3 nucleotides: TGTGCCAGCAGCGGTATCAGGGGAGAGACCCAGTACTTC.

Of note for this clone: This specimen includes other DNA sequences encoding the same CDR3. The chain uses TRBV5-1 and TRBJ2-2, with D unresolved. V lost 4 bases and J 4 bases, leaving 8 bases between the germline ends. CDR1 and CDR2 from the germline V gene are SGHRS and YFSETQ. CDR3 length: 13 residues. CDR3 protein: CASSLDSTGELFF. The CDR3 bases are TGCGCCAGCAGCCTTGACTCCACCGGGGAGCTGTTTTTT.

This clone was observed a handful of times. V usage is TRBV6-5 and J usage is TRBJ1-1; 7 bases are a match to TRBD1. The V gene's germline CDR1 is MNHEY and CDR2 SVGAGI. CDR3 length: 14 amino acids. The trim removed 6 bases at V and 8 bases at J, leaving 12 bases unmatched. Here the CDR3 reads CASRVVARQGEAFF. Here the CDR3 DNA reads TGTGCCAGCAGGGTTGTGGCAAGACAGGGCGAAGCTTTCTTT.

This chain connects TRBV7-2 to TRBJ1-4, with 10 nucleotides matching TRBD1. Germline V CDR1 and CDR2: SGHTA, FQGNSA. The CDR3 is made up of 14 amino acids. V gave up 4 bases and J gave up 7 bases; unmatched junction bases: 3. The CDR3 coding sequence is TGTGCCAGCAGCTCCCGACAGGGGGCTGAAAAACTGTTTTTT. This gives the protein CASSSRQGAEKLFF.